The 30 T cell receptor beta chains listed next were all sequenced from one sample in a study of blood T cells in healthy people across ages. A sample-barcoded 5' primer and a J-beta primer mix were used in a second PCR of roughly 7 to 11 cycles. TCRdb fed the 5' RACE reads into MiXCR, producing one record per CDR3 protein. The data hold about 2 million distinct CDR3 sequences, with just under 50% observed a single time. What was sequenced was blood. Every receptor here comes from a woman aged 35 to 49 in good health.

This clonotype occurred once. The chain couples TRBV29-1 to TRBJ2-7; D perhaps matches TRBD2 (6 bases). Germline V gene data show CDR1 as SQVTM and CDR2 as ANQGSEA. Between the trimmed V and J ends, which lost 0 bases and 3 bases, there was a span of 12 bases. The length of the CDR3 is 14 residues. The CDR3 bases are TGCAGCGTTGAAGATGGAGCCGGGAGCTACGAGCAGTACTTC. Translated, it gives CSVEDGAGSYEQYF.

The gene calls are TRBV12-3 or TRBV12-4 and TRBJ2-1; possibly TRBD1 for D (5 bases). Trimming took 7 bases from V and 2 from J, leaving 12 bases between them. The CDR3 has 14 amino acids. CDR3 loop: CASTPTETYNEQFF. The CDR3 DNA reads as TGTGCCAGCACTCCGACAGAGACCTACAATGAGCAGTTCTTC.

This rearrangement joins TRBV25-1 to TRBJ1-2; 7 bases match TRBD1. The CDR3 sequence is 14 residues long. The germline V gene has CDR1 MGHDK and CDR2 SYGVNS. V was pared by 6 bases and J by 5 bases, with 9 bases of the junction left unmatched. DNA for the CDR3: TGTGCCAGCAGGCACACAGGGGCACGGTATGGCTACACCTTC. It is translated as CASRHTGARYGYTF.

The V call is TRBV29-1, the J call TRBJ1-4; TRBD1 matches at 9 bases. The CDR3 runs 14 residues. CDR1 and CDR2 (germline): SQVTM, ANQGSEA. Germline trimming cut 3 bases from V and 8 bases from J; bases unmatched to any gene: 7. This CDR3 is CSVDTGGTGEKLFF. DNA for the CDR3: TGCAGCGTTGACACAGGGGGCACGGGGGAAAAACTGTTTTTT.

This clonotype was seen once. CDR3: CASSNLAGVDGYTF. CDR3 in DNA: TGTGCCAGCAGCAACCTGGCGGGGGTGGATGGCTACACCTTC. The chain employs TRBV7-2 and TRBJ1-2; D possibly corresponds to TRBD1 (5 bases). This CDR3 has 14 residues. Germline CDR1 is SGHTA and CDR2 is FQGNSA. V lost 5 bases and J 6 bases, leaving 16 bases between the germline ends.

The rearrangement uses TRBV10-3 and TRBJ2-7, with 13 bases identical to TRBD2. The CDR3 spans 15 residues. Losses at the gene ends were 7 bases for V and 3 bases for J; bases not matched to a gene: 6. From germline, CDR1 is ENHRY and CDR2 SYGVKD. The chain's CDR3 is CAIMGTSGDDYEQYF. CDR3 DNA sequence: TGTGCCATCATGGGGACTAGCGGGGACGACTACGAGCAGTACTTC.

V and J are TRBV6-5 and TRBJ1-6; D is ambiguous. Germline CDR1 and CDR2: MNHEY and SVGAGI. V lost 6 bases and J lost 2, with 14 bases in between. This CDR3 comprises 16 residues. CDR3 sequence reads: CASSSPPRPYNSPLHF. DNA of the CDR3: TGTGCCAGCAGCAGCCCCCCAAGGCCCTATAATTCACCCCTCCACTTT.

This chain joins TRBV9 and TRBJ2-3; 11 bases align to TRBD2. With V trimmed by 2 bases and J by 4 bases, 3 bases remained unmatched. CDR3 size: 15 residues. Germline assignment: CDR1 SGDLS and CDR2 YYNGEE. The CDR3 DNA reads TGTGCCAGCAGCGTTAGCGGGGGGGTTGCAGATACGCAGTATTTT. It encodes CASSVSGGVADTQYF.

The chain links TRBV12-3 or TRBV12-4 to TRBJ2-5; D remains ambiguous. CDR3 length: 19 amino acids. V lost 1 base, J lost 1 base, and 22 bases lay in between. The CDR3 coding sequence is TGTGCCAGCAGTTTAGGATCCATCCCAAACTACAGAGGCCAAGAGACCCAGTACTTC. It specifies CASSLGSIPNYRGQETQYF.

The chain links TRBV10-3 to TRBJ1-2, with D possibly matching TRBD1 (5 bases). V was cut by 7 bases and J by 6 bases, with 21 bases left in between. The germline V gene has CDR1 ENHRY and CDR2 SYGVKD. CDR3 size: 15 residues. The CDR3 loop reads CAITKSGTPPDGYTF. Written as DNA, the CDR3 is TGTGCCATCACCAAATCCGGGACCCCCCCGGATGGCTACACCTTC.

The chain combines TRBV6-1 with TRBJ2-1; D gene uncertain. The CDR3 extends over 13 amino acids. Trimming removed 3 bases from V and 7 bases from J, with 10 bases in between. Germline V gene lookup returns CDR1 MNHNS and CDR2 SASEGT. CDR3 residues: CASSEIMVNEQFF. CDR3 sequence (DNA): TGTGCCAGCAGTGAGATCATGGTTAATGAGCAGTTCTTC.

This rearrangement joins TRBV5-5 to TRBJ1-4; tentative D call: TRBD1 (6 bases). The V gene lost 7 bases and the J gene lost 4 bases, with 11 bases spanning the gap. The CDR3 is 13 residues long. Germline V gene lookup returns CDR1 SGHKS and CDR2 YYEKEE (reference sequence). For the CDR3, the DNA is TGTGCCAGCCAGGGGACCCTTAATGAAAAACTGTTTTTT. Its protein is CASQGTLNEKLFF. Full variable domain (outside the CDR3, taken from reference TRBV5-5 and TRBJ1-4): DAGVTQSPTHLIKTRGQQVTLRCSPISGHKSVSWYQQVLGQGPQFIFQYYEKEERGRGNFPDRFSARQFPNYSSELNVNALLLGDSALYLCASQGTLNEKLFFGSGTQLSVL.

CDR3 protein: CASSIQTSGVYNEQFF. Written as DNA, the CDR3 is TGTGCCAGCAGCATACAGACTAGCGGGGTGTACAATGAGCAGTTCTTC. The chain recombines TRBV11-3 with TRBJ2-1; 11 bases fit TRBD2. The CDR3 has 16 amino acids. Germline assignment: CDR1 SGHNT and CDR2 YENEEA. V lost 5 bases to trimming and J lost 4 bases; unmatched junction nucleotides: 7.

The chain links TRBV7-9 to TRBJ2-1, with TRBD1 identical over 7 bases. J lost 13 bases, V lost 1 base, and 16 bases had no gene match. Germline lookup yields CDR1 SEHNR and CDR2 FQNEAQ (reference sequence). The CDR3 runs 16 residues. CDR3 amino acids: CASSLVQGPGMETQFF. The CDR3 nucleotides read TGTGCCAGCAGCTTAGTACAGGGGCCCGGGATGGAGACCCAGTTCTTC.

The rearrangement joins TRBV27 to TRBJ2-1, with D unresolved. There are 15 residues in the CDR3. V lost 0 bases and J 1 base, leaving 7 bases between the germline ends. Germline V gene data show CDR1 as MNHEY and CDR2 as SMNVEV (reference sequence). The CDR3, as DNA: TGTGCCAGCAGTTTATCGACTTGGTCCTACAATGAGCAGTTCTTC. Translated: CASSLSTWSYNEQFF.

This chain connects TRBV12-3 or TRBV12-4 to TRBJ2-7; tentative D call: TRBD2 (6 bases). Trimming removed 3 bases from V and 4 bases from J, with 19 bases in between. CDR3 length equals 16 residues. The CDR3 bases are TGTGCCAGCAGTTTCCCAACCGGGACTTTGGCTTACGAGCAGTACTTC. Amino acids: CASSFPTGTLAYEQYF.

This clonotype has just a few counts. The CDR3 nucleotides are TGTGCCAGCAGCTTAGTCAAAGGATATGGCTACACCTTC. It yields the protein CASSLVKGYGYTF. The rearrangement links TRBV7-9 to TRBJ1-2; D remains unclear. The V gene lost 1 base and the J gene lost 5 bases, with 8 bases spanning the gap. Germline V lookup: CDR1 SEHNR, CDR2 FQNEAQ (reference sequence). CDR3 length equals 13 residues.

The chain recombines TRBV5-5 with TRBJ1-2, with D perhaps matching TRBD1 (6 bases). The germline V and J ends were trimmed by 4 bases and 4 bases, with 17 bases remaining between them. The CDR3 sequence is 15 residues long. Germline CDR1 reads SGHKS; CDR2 reads YYEKEE (reference sequence). The CDR3 nucleotides are TGTGCCAGCAGCCCGGGGGGGGGCCTCCTCTATGGCTACACCTTC. Amino acids: CASSPGGGLLYGYTF. The full variable domain, in which reference TRBV5-5 and TRBJ1-2 provide the parts outside the CDR3, is DAGVTQSPTHLIKTRGQQVTLRCSPISGHKSVSWYQQVLGQGPQFIFQYYEKEERGRGNFPDRFSARQFPNYSSELNVNALLLGDSALYLCASSPGGGLLYGYTFGSGTRLTVV.

The sample holds many counts of this clonotype. The chain uses TRBV10-3 and TRBJ2-5; the D is unclear. Germline V lookup: CDR1 ENHRY, CDR2 SYGVKD. V lost 5 bases and J lost 4, with 8 bases in between. The CDR3 runs 12 residues. The CDR3 reads CAISLTGETQYF. CDR3 DNA: TGTGCCATCAGTTTGACGGGAGAGACCCAGTACTTC.

This rearrangement joins TRBV7-2 to TRBJ2-7; 7 positions match TRBD2. CDR3 length: 14 amino acids. Per the germline V gene, CDR1 is SGHTA and CDR2 is FQGNSA. J gave up 5 bases and V 2 bases, and 6 bases lay outside the gene matches. CDR3 nucleotide sequence: TGTGCCAGCAGCTTAAGGGCCCTAGCGGACGAGCAGTACTTC. Its protein is CASSLRALADEQYF.

The chain employs TRBV20-1 and TRBJ2-7; tentatively, D is TRBD1 (5 bases). The J call may be in error: the DNA end matches TRBJ2-4 better. This CDR3 region has 13 residues. CDR1 is DFQATT, CDR2 SNEGSKA, per germline (reference sequence). CDR3 residues: CSARVGVIGIQYF. The CDR3 nucleotides read TGCAGTGCTAGAGTAGGGGTAATTGGCATTCAGTACTTC.

This clonotype was picked up a small number of times. This chain connects TRBV10-1 to TRBJ2-1; D remains unclear. Looked up from germline, CDR1 is WNHNN and CDR2 is SYGVQD (reference sequence). Trimming cost V 3 bases and J 4 bases, with 7 bases left between them. This CDR3 is built from 13 residues. This CDR3 is CASSDGDYNEQFF. As DNA, the CDR3 is TGCGCCAGCAGTGACGGCGATTACAATGAGCAGTTCTTC.

The J gene is TRBJ2-3, the V gene TRBV20-1; TRBD2 matches at 11 bases. V trimming: 3 bases; J trimming: 9 bases; junction bases outside the gene matches: 8. Germline-derived CDR1 and CDR2 are DFQATT and SNEGSKA (reference sequence). The CDR3 runs to 14 residues. The CDR3 is CSASVSGGAGTQYF. DNA of the CDR3: TGCAGTGCTAGCGTTAGCGGGGGGGCCGGGACGCAGTATTTT.

The J gene is TRBJ2-3, the V gene TRBV12-3 or TRBV12-4, with no clear D. The CDR3 is 14 residues long. Trimming pared 9 bases from V and 4 bases from J, leaving 17 bases between. The DNA of the CDR3 is TGTGCCAGTTCCCGGAGCCTCGGCGCAGATACGCAGTATTTT. This codes for CASSRSLGADTQYF.

This clonotype has a handful of counts. The rearrangement uses TRBV20-1 and TRBJ2-1; D is ambiguous. The germline CDR1 and CDR2 sequences are DFQATT and SNEGSKA (reference sequence). This CDR3 comprises 13 residues. V was cut by 6 bases and J by 1 base, with 10 bases left in between. The CDR3 DNA is TGCAGTGCCCCGATCCAGTCCTACAATGAGCAGTTCTTC. It translates to CSAPIQSYNEQFF.

This chain connects TRBV12-3 or TRBV12-4 to TRBJ2-3, with D perhaps TRBD1 or TRBD2 (5 bases each). The CDR3 is 16 residues long. Trimming left V 3 bases short and J 5 bases short, with 18 bases between. The CDR3 DNA follows: TGTGCCAGCAGTTTTGAGGGGAGAATAAGAGGAGATACGCAGTATTTT. It specifies CASSFEGRIRGDTQYF.

The V call is TRBV11-2, the J call TRBJ2-3, with D unresolved. The length of the CDR3 is 15 residues. From germline, CDR1 is SGHAT and CDR2 FQNNGV. Between the trimmed V and J ends, which lost 4 bases and 0 bases, there was a span of 11 bases. The DNA for the CDR3 is TGTGCCAGCAGCTCCCGTTTCGATAGCACAGATACGCAGTATTTT. Its translation is CASSSRFDSTDTQYF.

The chain carries TRBV30 and TRBJ1-6, with 7 nucleotides matching TRBD1. Germline CDR1 GTSNPN, CDR2 SVGIG (reference sequence). This CDR3 contains 17 residues. The ends lost 0 bases at V and 5 bases at J; junction bases unmatched: 10. The CDR3 here is CAWSVPSPGQNNSPLHF. The CDR3 nucleotides read TGTGCCTGGAGTGTACCCTCCCCGGGACAGAATAATTCACCCCTCCACTTT.

This clonotype was observed a few times. V and J are TRBV7-2 and TRBJ2-7, with TRBD1 matching over 8 bases. CDR3 size: 15 residues. With V trimmed by 3 bases and J by 2 bases, 6 bases remained unmatched. Germline lookup yields CDR1 SGHTA and CDR2 FQGNSA. The DNA of the CDR3 is TGTGCCAGCAGCTTTAGTGGGACAGGCCCCTACGAGCAGTACTTC. Protein sequence: CASSFSGTGPYEQYF.

A word on this clonotype: At one end the junction does not follow the germline gene, possibly because of a read error. V gene TRBV6-5 combines with J gene TRBJ2-5; no definite D call. The germline V gene encodes CDR1 MNHEY and CDR2 SVGAGI. This CDR3 is built from 13 residues. This CDR3 is CASSYSKVETRYF. The CDR3 DNA follows: TGTGCCAGCAGTTACTCTAAGGTGGAGACCCGGTACTTC.